The 5 T cell receptor beta chains below come from one sample, sequenced in a study of Graves' ophthalmopathy and Graves' hyperthyroidism. Amplification of TCR beta CDR3 regions used RNA transcripts. First-round RT-PCR used HTBI primers; second-round multiplex PCR followed. TCRdb analysed the multiplex PCR reads with MiXCR anew, one entry per CDR3 protein. The sample lists about 480,000 distinct CDR3 sequences, approximately 14% occurring once. Sequenced input: blood. These receptors all stem from a woman aged 25 to 45 with Graves' ophthalmopathy.

This clonotype was found many times. The V call is TRBV20-1, the J call TRBJ1-6; 10 nucleotides agree with TRBD1. There are 16 residues in the CDR3. After removal of 3 bases from V and 7 bases from J, the junction contained 9 bases not matched to a gene. In germline, CDR1 is DFQATT, CDR2 SNEGSKA (reference sequence). CDR3 coding DNA: TGCAGTGCTAGGATGGGGACAGGGGCGCCGAATTCACCCCTCCACTTT. Translation: CSARMGTGAPNSPLHF.

Of note for this clonotype: A much larger clone lies one base from this, so it may be a read error. The CDR3 spells CASSPDDNQPQHF. CDR3 DNA sequence: TGTGCCAGCAGTCCTGACGACAATCAGCCCCAGCATTTT. The chain combines TRBV27 with TRBJ1-5; D remains ambiguous. The germline CDR1 and CDR2 sequences are MNHEY and SMNVEV (reference sequence). The ends were cut back, 5 bases at V and 3 bases at J, with 8 bases in the middle. The CDR3 consists of 13 residues.

In its sample, this clonotype was seen many times. The chain has TRBV11-3 and TRBJ2-7; D may be TRBD2 (7 bases). Looked up from germline, CDR1 is SGHNT and CDR2 is YENEEA. This CDR3 is 15 amino acids long. V lost 0 bases and J lost 5, with 14 bases in between. CDR3 DNA: TGTGCCAGCAGCTTAGACGGGGGGCCCCACAACGAGCAGTACTTC. It yields the protein CASSLDGGPHNEQYF. Together with reference TRBV11-3 and TRBJ2-7, the CDR3 gives the full variable domain: EAGVVQSPRYKIIEKKQPVAFWCNPISGHNTLYWYLQNLGQGPELLIRYENEEAVDDSQLPKDRFSAERLKGVDSTLKIQPAELGDSAVYLCASSLDGGPHNEQYFGPGTRLTVT.

At least ten counts were recorded for this clonotype. J is TRBJ2-1 and V is TRBV27; D may be TRBD2 (7 bases). The germline V gene has CDR1 MNHEY and CDR2 SMNVEV (reference sequence). The germline V and J ends were trimmed by 0 bases and 5 bases, with 26 bases remaining between them. CDR3 length equals 20 residues. CDR3 bases: TGTGCCAGCAGTTTATCCCGATGGAGGGAGGGGGGGGGACTTGACAATGAGCAGTTCTTC. Its translation is CASSLSRWREGGGLDNEQFF.

This clonotype was observed many times. CDR3 loop: CAITRDSEETQYF. CDR3 coding DNA: TGTGCCATCACCCGGGACTCTGAAGAGACCCAGTACTTC. J is TRBJ2-5 and V is TRBV10-3, with a possible D match to TRBD2 (6 bases). The CDR3 spans 13 residues. Germline assignment: CDR1 ENHRY and CDR2 SYGVKD. Trimming took 7 bases from V and 3 from J, leaving 12 bases between them.